The 18 T cell receptor beta chains presented below share a single source sample, sequenced in a study of T cell responses to AZD1222 COVID-19 vaccine. TCRdb's table, derived via immunoSEQ multiplex PCR, lists solely in-frame clones and lacks some. This table holds over 100,000 clones, just under 95% found once. This material consisted of peripheral blood, taken on day 0 of AZD1222 vaccination. These receptors all stem from an adult in good health.

The V call is TRBV5-1, the J call TRBJ1-5; 7 nucleotides align to TRBD1. The CDR3 loop spans 16 amino acids. From germline, CDR1 is SGHRS and CDR2 YFSETQ. V lost 1 base and J lost 6; bases outside the gene matches: 10. The DNA of the CDR3 is TGCGCCAGCAGCTTGTTTCCGGCAGGGGGGATTCAGCCCCAGCATTTT. It codes for CASSLFPAGGIQPQHF. Complete variable domain (other parts from reference TRBV5-1 and TRBJ1-5): KAGVTQTPRYLIKTRGQQVTLSCSPISGHRSVSWYQQTPGQGLQFLFEYFSETQRNKGNFPGRFSGRQFSNSRSEMNVSTLELGDSALYLCASSLFPAGGIQPQHFGDGTRLSIL.

The V call is TRBV7-3, the J call TRBJ1-3; D unclear. V was pared by 4 bases and J by 9 bases, with 13 bases between. Per germline, CDR1 SGHTA and CDR2 FQGTGA. The CDR3 totals 13 residues. Here the CDR3 DNA reads TGTGCCAGCAGCTCCTCACCCCAGAGCACCATATATTTT. Translated, it gives CASSSSPQSTIYF.

The chain has TRBV24-1 and TRBJ1-1; 7 bases are shared with TRBD1. V gave up 7 bases and J gave up 8 bases; unmatched junction bases: 6. CDR3 length equals 12 residues. Germline V gives CDR1 KGHDR, CDR2 SFDVKD. CDR3 in DNA: TGTGCCACCAGACCCCTACAGGGGGAAGCTTTCTTT. It translates to CATRPLQGEAFF.

The J gene is TRBJ2-2, the V gene TRBV6-2 or TRBV6-3; 10 bases match TRBD2. V lost 5 bases, J lost 2 bases, and 14 bases stayed unmatched. CDR1 is MNHEY, CDR2 SVGEGT, per germline. The CDR3 is 19 amino acids. The CDR3 loop is CASSPWVAGGWGNTGELFF. CDR3 nucleotides: TGTGCCAGCAGTCCCTGGGTAGCGGGAGGATGGGGAAACACCGGGGAGCTGTTTTTT.

V and J are TRBV4-2 and TRBJ1-2; D ambiguous. The germline V gene has CDR1 LGHNA and CDR2 YNFKEQ. This CDR3 spans 13 amino acids. Trimming removed 1 base from V and 7 bases from J, with 10 bases in between. CDR3 loop: CASSQAKWGGYTF. The CDR3 coding sequence is TGTGCCAGCAGCCAAGCCAAGTGGGGTGGCTACACCTTC.

The chain couples TRBV19 to TRBJ2-1; 8 nucleotides align to TRBD2. The CDR3 has 16 residues. Germline values: CDR1 LNHDA, CDR2 SQIVND (reference sequence). V was pared by 1 base and J by 3 bases, with 5 bases of the junction left unmatched. The CDR3 region has the DNA TGTGCCAGTAGTATAGCAGCGGGGGAGATCTACAATGAGCAGTTCTTC. Amino acids: CASSIAAGEIYNEQFF.

V is TRBV6-6 and J is TRBJ2-1, with 10 bases aligning to TRBD2. The germline V gene encodes CDR1 MNHNY and CDR2 SVGAGI (reference sequence). The CDR3 has 17 residues. Germline trimming cut 7 bases from V and 1 base from J; bases unmatched to any gene: 10. The CDR3: CASIRVSGRGSYNEQFF. The CDR3 coding sequence is TGTGCCAGCATTCGGGTGAGCGGGAGGGGATCCTACAATGAGCAGTTCTTC.

This chain uses TRBV5-8 with TRBJ2-1, with 7 bases that match TRBD2. The CDR3 is 17 residues long. CDR1 is SGHTS, CDR2 YDEGEE, per germline. Germline trimming cut 2 bases from V and 5 bases from J; bases unmatched to any gene: 13. DNA for the CDR3: TGTGCCAGCAGCTTACATATAGCCCTTGGGGGGGACAATGAGCAGTTCTTC. Encoded protein: CASSLHIALGGDNEQFF.

This clone was counted only a few times. The chain links TRBV4-3 to TRBJ2-2, with 8 bases lining up with TRBD1. The V segment lost 1 base and the J segment 5 bases; nucleotides outside the gene matches: 3. In germline, CDR1 is LGHNA, CDR2 YSLEER. CDR3 length equals 15 residues. The CDR3 is CASSQGRGRTGELFF. For the CDR3, the DNA is TGCGCCAGCAGCCAAGGCAGGGGGCGAACCGGGGAGCTGTTTTTT.

The chain uses TRBV29-1 and TRBJ1-5; D call uncertain. The CDR3 totals 13 residues. CDR1 is SQVTM and CDR2 is ANQGSEA in the germline V gene. V lost 5 bases, J lost 1 base, and 9 bases lay in between. As DNA, the CDR3 is TGCAGCGTTTCTCCGGGGAGCAATCAGCCCCAGCATTTT. Residues: CSVSPGSNQPQHF.

The J gene is TRBJ2-1, the V gene TRBV4-3, with 9 nucleotides matching TRBD2. The CDR3 has 17 amino acids. Germline lookup yields CDR1 LGHNA and CDR2 YSLEER. V gave up 0 bases and J gave up 6 bases; unmatched junction bases: 9. The CDR3 protein is CASSQDLREGQGNEQFF. The CDR3, as DNA: TGCGCCAGCAGCCAAGATTTGCGGGAGGGCCAAGGCAATGAGCAGTTCTTC.

On this clone itself: This CDR3 is also generated by other DNA sequences in the sample. The chain uses TRBV19 and TRBJ2-7; D might be TRBD1 (6 bases). Germline V gene sequence: CDR1 LNHDA, CDR2 SQIVND (reference sequence). The V end was cut by 3 bases, the J end by 6 bases, with 12 bases between. The CDR3 runs to 13 residues. CDR3 region: CASSIGRGSEQYF. For the CDR3, the DNA is TGTGCCAGTAGTATTGGCAGGGGTTCCGAGCAGTACTTC.

This chain uses TRBV11-2 with TRBJ1-2; a possible D gene is TRBD1 (5 bases). The CDR3 covers 14 residues. Germline assignment: CDR1 SGHAT and CDR2 FQNNGV. V was trimmed by 7 bases and J by 1 base, leaving 13 bases between them. DNA of the CDR3: TGTGCCAGCACCCCTGCCGGGGGTAACTATGGCTACACCTTC. Protein sequence: CASTPAGGNYGYTF.

DNA of the CDR3: TGTGCCAGCAGTTTAAAAAGGGATGAAAAACTGTTTTTT. It translates to CASSLKRDEKLFF. The chain is built from TRBV12-3 or TRBV12-4 and TRBJ1-4; D remains ambiguous. The CDR3 covers 13 residues. Trimming pared 2 bases from V and 6 bases from J, leaving 7 bases between.

The V gene is TRBV2, the J gene TRBJ1-4; D is undetermined. V was trimmed by 3 bases and J by 1 base, leaving 6 bases between them. The CDR3 has 14 amino acids. Per the germline V gene, CDR1 is SNHLY and CDR2 is FYNNEI. As DNA, the CDR3 is TGTGCCAGCAGTGACGGATTAACTAATGAAAAACTGTTTTTT. It translates to CASSDGLTNEKLFF. The whole variable domain, remainder taken from reference TRBV2 and TRBJ1-4, is EPEVTQTPSHQVTQMGQEVILRCVPISNHLYFYWYRQILGQKVEFLVSFYNNEISEKSEIFDDQFSVERPDGSNFTLKIRSTKLEDSAMYFCASSDGLTNEKLFFGSGTQLSVL.

The chain carries TRBV27 and TRBJ2-7, with no clear D. The CDR3 spans 16 residues. In germline, CDR1 is MNHEY, CDR2 SMNVEV (reference sequence). Trimming cost V 3 bases and J 1 base, with 16 bases left between them. The CDR3 region is CASSFRGYPNSYEQYF. For the CDR3, the DNA is TGTGCCAGCAGTTTCCGTGGGTACCCAAATTCCTACGAGCAGTACTTC.

V is TRBV5-1 and J is TRBJ2-7; 8 bases align to TRBD2. V shed 3 bases and J 6 bases; nucleotides not matched to a gene: 17. This CDR3 has 17 residues. CDR1 is SGHRS and CDR2 is YFSETQ in the germline V gene. DNA of the CDR3: TGCGCCAGCAGCTCGACCCCAACTAGCGGCGTAACGGTCGAGCAGTACTTC. This gives the protein CASSSTPTSGVTVEQYF.

CDR3 sequence: CASSPSRAEAFF. CDR3 DNA: TGTGCCAGCTCACCATCCCGGGCTGAAGCTTTCTTT. The V and J genes are TRBV18 and TRBJ1-1; D not certain. Per the germline V gene, CDR1 is KGHSH and CDR2 is LQKENI. V shed 2 bases and J shed 6 bases, with 7 bases lying between them. This CDR3 spans 12 amino acids. Supplemented by reference TRBV18 and TRBJ1-1, the full variable domain reads NAGVMQNPRHLVRRRGQEARLRCSPMKGHSHVYWYRQLPEEGLKFMVYLQKENIIDESGMPKERFSAEFPKEGPSILRIQQVVRGDSAAYFCASSPSRAEAFFGQGTRLTVV.